These 31 T cell receptor beta chains came from one sample sequenced in a study of cytomegalovirus exposure and HLA in healthy donors. PCR primers comprised 60 Vbeta and 13 Jbeta primers. Profiling relied on immunoSEQ multiplex PCR, and the TCRdb table lists in-frame clones only, not all of them. The table has 200,000 to 250,000 clones, around 89% seen once. Sequencing used PBMCs. The receptors come from a woman aged 18-30 years in good health and CMV-seronegative.

The chain joins TRBV7-2 to TRBJ2-1; 10 nucleotides line up with TRBD2. Trimming at V came to 2 bases and at J to 7 bases, leaving 5 bases not matched to a gene. CDR3 length: 15 amino acids. Germline V lookup: CDR1 SGHTA, CDR2 FQGNSA. DNA for the CDR3: TGTGCCAGCAGCTTAAGCTCGACTAGCGGGAATGAGCAGTTCTTC. As protein: CASSLSSTSGNEQFF.

The V gene is TRBV9, the J gene TRBJ2-1; TRBD1 matches 10 bases. In germline, CDR1 is SGDLS, CDR2 YYNGEE. The V gene end was trimmed by 4 bases and the J gene end by 3 bases; junction bases not matched to a gene: 16. There are 19 residues in the CDR3. The CDR3 bases are TGTGCCAGCAGCTCCCGGGACAGGGGTGCAGGCTCGAACTACAATGAGCAGTTCTTC. Its translation: CASSSRDRGAGSNYNEQFF.

The chain combines TRBV7-6 with TRBJ2-1, with a weak D call TRBD2 (6 bases). This CDR3 is built from 17 residues. V lost 1 base to trimming and J lost 8 bases, with 21 bases between them. The germline gives CDR1 SGHVS, CDR2 FNYEAQ. The CDR3 DNA reads TGTGCCAGCAGCTTAGACAGGCTAGCGAGTTCCACGGATGAGCAGTTCTTC. Its protein product is CASSLDRLASSTDEQFF.

The rearrangement joins TRBV2 to TRBJ2-7; the D gene is possibly TRBD1 (6 bases). The CDR3 runs to 13 residues. CDR1 and CDR2 from the germline V gene are SNHLY and FYNNEI. V was cut by 6 bases and J by 5 bases, with 14 bases left in between. The CDR3 DNA reads TGTGCCAGCAGCCGGACAGTTGGTGACGAGCAGTACTTC. This codes for CASSRTVGDEQYF. Together with reference TRBV2 and TRBJ2-7, the CDR3 gives the full variable domain: EPEVTQTPSHQVTQMGQEVILRCVPISNHLYFYWYRQILGQKVEFLVSFYNNEISEKSEIFDDQFSVERPDGSNFTLKIRSTKLEDSAMYFCASSRTVGDEQYFGPGTRLTVT.

This rearrangement joins TRBV7-8 to TRBJ2-7; D remains unclear. Germline CDR1 is SGHVS and CDR2 is FQNEAQ. V was pared by 2 bases and J by 3 bases, with 8 bases between. This CDR3 region has 13 residues. The CDR3: CASSLNNNYEQYF. For the CDR3, the DNA is TGTGCCAGCAGCTTAAATAATAACTACGAGCAGTACTTC.

This sequence joins TRBV5-1 and TRBJ2-5; possible D gene TRBD1, 5 bases. This CDR3 contains 16 residues. In germline, CDR1 is SGHRS, CDR2 YFSETQ. V was trimmed by 0 bases and J by 4 bases, leaving 16 bases between them. The CDR3 loop reads CASSLVPRGRGETQYF. The CDR3 DNA is TGCGCCAGCAGCTTGGTACCTAGGGGAAGGGGAGAGACCCAGTACTTC.

V gene TRBV11-2 combines with J gene TRBJ2-1, with 8 bases matching TRBD2. This CDR3 has 16 residues. V shed 5 bases and J 6 bases; nucleotides not matched to a gene: 12. CDR1 and CDR2 from the germline V gene are SGHAT and FQNNGV. CDR3 region: CASSVRGAGGLNEQFF. CDR3 nucleotide sequence: TGTGCCAGCAGCGTCCGGGGCGCGGGGGGACTCAATGAGCAGTTCTTC.

The genes are TRBV23-1 and TRBJ1-5, with D unresolved. TRBV23-1 has ORF status, its function being uncertain. V dropped 7 bases and J dropped 0 bases, with 13 bases sitting between them. The CDR3 spans 15 residues. The CDR3 is CASKIAPSSNQPQHF. CDR3 coding DNA: TGCGCCAGCAAGATAGCCCCTAGTAGCAATCAGCCCCAGCATTTT.

V usage is TRBV6-5 and J usage is TRBJ2-3, with 7 bases aligning to TRBD1. Trimming cost V 8 bases and J 9 bases; bases outside gene matches: 14. Per germline, CDR1 MNHEY and CDR2 SVGAGI. There are 14 residues in the CDR3. Here the CDR3 reads CASGQGVSGQTQYF. CDR3 DNA sequence: TGTGCCAGCGGACAAGGAGTTTCGGGACAGACGCAGTATTTT.

The chain employs TRBV2 and TRBJ2-2, with TRBD2 matching over 11 bases. J lost 4 bases, V lost 8 bases, and 6 bases had no gene match. The germline V gene has CDR1 SNHLY and CDR2 FYNNEI. The CDR3 contains 15 residues. The CDR3 DNA sequence: TGTGCCAGCCTCGGGACTAGCGGAGTCACCGGGGAGCTGTTTTTT. It specifies CASLGTSGVTGELFF.

This chain uses TRBV18 with TRBJ1-1; weak D call: TRBD1 (5 bases). The CDR3 length is 14 residues. With 0 bases removed from V and 10 bases from J, the gap between germline ends came to 15 bases. Looked up from germline, CDR1 is KGHSH and CDR2 is LQKENI. The CDR3 is CASSPPSGTFAAFF. In DNA form, the CDR3 reads TGTGCCAGCTCACCACCCTCAGGGACTTTCGCAGCTTTCTTT.

The V gene is TRBV9, the J gene TRBJ1-3; maybe TRBD1 (6 bases). Trimming shortened V by 1 base and J by 2 bases, and 10 bases separated the two germline ends. The germline CDR1 and CDR2 sequences are SGDLS and YYNGEE. This CDR3 is built from 15 residues. The DNA for the CDR3 is TGTGCCAGCAGCGTACAACAGGGTGCTGGAAACACCATATATTTT. It yields the protein CASSVQQGAGNTIYF.

The gene calls are TRBV5-8 and TRBJ1-1, with a tentative D call TRBD1 (6 bases). CDR1 is SGHTS, CDR2 YDEGEE, per germline. V dropped 4 bases and J dropped 4 bases, with 17 bases sitting between them. The CDR3 sequence is 15 residues long. CDR3 protein: CASSGWGRLGTEAFF. In DNA form, the CDR3 reads TGTGCCAGCAGCGGCTGGGGGCGGCTTGGCACTGAAGCTTTCTTT.

The chain carries TRBV19 and TRBJ2-1; 7 bases map to TRBD2. V shed 0 bases, J shed 8 bases, and the junction held 10 bases outside the gene matches. Germline V lookup: CDR1 LNHDA, CDR2 SQIVND (reference sequence). The CDR3 sequence is 16 residues long. The chain's CDR3 is CASSIDNRDYFDEQFF. In nucleotides, the CDR3 is TGTGCCAGTAGTATAGATAATAGGGACTACTTTGATGAGCAGTTCTTC.

This clone was detected only once. The V and J genes are TRBV10-1 and TRBJ2-1; TRBD2 matches at 8 bases. This CDR3 contains 16 residues. The V gene end was trimmed by 0 bases and the J gene end by 3 bases; junction bases not matched to a gene: 4. CDR1 is WNHNN and CDR2 is SYGVQD in the germline V gene (reference sequence). The CDR3 loop reads CASSESMAGGYNEQFF. The DNA for the CDR3 is TGCGCCAGCAGTGAGTCAATGGCGGGAGGCTACAATGAGCAGTTCTTC.

The chain is built from TRBV27 and TRBJ1-1; weak D call: TRBD1 (6 bases). Per germline, CDR1 MNHEY and CDR2 SMNVEV (reference sequence). The CDR3 length is 16 residues. The V end lost 4 bases, the J end lost 2 bases, and 17 bases lay between the germline ends. CDR3 in amino acids: CASSSLTGPRNTEAFF. The CDR3 DNA reads TGTGCCAGCAGTTCCCTAACAGGGCCGAGAAACACTGAAGCTTTCTTT.

V is TRBV7-9 and J is TRBJ1-4; no firm D call. Per germline, CDR1 SEHNR and CDR2 FQNEAQ (reference sequence). This CDR3 is built from 16 residues. Trimming removed 0 bases from V and 4 bases from J, with 12 bases in between. This CDR3 is CASSLAFPANNEKLFF. The CDR3 DNA is TGTGCCAGCAGCTTAGCGTTTCCAGCGAATAATGAAAAACTGTTTTTT.

This clone has just one count. In DNA, the CDR3 is TGTGCCAGCAGTTACGGCAGGGGCTACGAGCAGTACTTC. This gives the protein CASSYGRGYEQYF. The chain is built from TRBV6-5 and TRBJ2-7, with D possibly matching TRBD1 (6 bases). Trimming stripped 2 bases from V and 3 bases from J, with 8 bases between. Germline assignment: CDR1 MNHEY and CDR2 SVGAGI. This CDR3 is built from 13 residues.

V is TRBV19 and J is TRBJ2-5, with a possible D match to TRBD2 (7 bases). Germline assignment: CDR1 LNHDA and CDR2 SQIVND (reference sequence). The germline V and J ends were trimmed by 5 bases and 1 base, with 14 bases remaining between them. The CDR3 spans 15 residues. The CDR3, as DNA: TGTGCCAGTAGTTGGTTGGGGGGGCTCCAAGAGACCCAGTACTTC. Translation gives CASSWLGGLQETQYF.

This sequence joins TRBV10-1 and TRBJ2-1; D unresolved. From germline, CDR1 is WNHNN and CDR2 SYGVQD (reference sequence). Trimming removed 3 bases from V and 9 bases from J, with 18 bases in between. The CDR3 is made up of 15 amino acids. The CDR3 nucleotides are TGCGCCAGCAGTGACGTCGGTGCCGCGCTGCGTGAGCAGTTCTTC. Its protein is CASSDVGAALREQFF.

The J gene is TRBJ2-1, the V gene TRBV5-1, with D perhaps TRBD2 (5 bases). V was trimmed by 3 bases and J by 0 bases, leaving 16 bases between them. The germline gives CDR1 SGHRS, CDR2 YFSETQ. This CDR3 spans 17 amino acids. The CDR3 region has the DNA TGCGCCAGCAGCTCCGGACTGGCTCCTTTCTCCTACAATGAGCAGTTCTTC. This sequence encodes CASSSGLAPFSYNEQFF. Full variable domain (rest looked up from reference TRBV5-1 and TRBJ2-1): KAGVTQTPRYLIKTRGQQVTLSCSPISGHRSVSWYQQTPGQGLQFLFEYFSETQRNKGNFPGRFSGRQFSNSRSEMNVSTLELGDSALYLCASSSGLAPFSYNEQFFGPGTRLTVL.

As to this clone: Other DNA sequences in the sample encode the same CDR3. The chain has TRBV4-1 and TRBJ2-2; 11 bases match TRBD2. With 1 base clipped from V and 5 bases from J, the junction kept 6 bases outside the gene matches. This CDR3 is 17 amino acids long. The germline V gene has CDR1 MGHRA and CDR2 YSYEKL. The CDR3 loop reads CASSQGTSGSFTGELFF. For the CDR3, the DNA is TGCGCCAGCAGCCAAGGCACTAGCGGGAGTTTTACCGGGGAGCTGTTTTTT.

This rearrangement joins TRBV29-1 to TRBJ2-5; D ambiguous. The CDR3 runs 11 residues. Germline-derived CDR1 and CDR2 are SQVTM and ANQGSEA. The CDR3 DNA is TGCAGTCGCCGGGTTCAAGAGACCCAGTACTTC. Protein product: CSRRVQETQYF.

This clone was seen a handful of times. J is TRBJ1-3 and V is TRBV6-5; 10 bases are shared with TRBD1. The CDR3 runs to 15 residues. Germline loops: CDR1 MNHEY, CDR2 SVGAGI. V trimming: 6 bases; J trimming: 2 bases; junction bases outside the gene matches: 4. CDR3 in DNA: TGTGCCAGCAGACGACAGGGGGCGGCTGGAAACACCATATATTTT. Its protein product is CASRRQGAAGNTIYF.

The chain carries TRBV6-1 and TRBJ1-1; D may be TRBD1 (5 bases). V lost 7 bases, J lost 4 bases, and 16 bases lay in between. CDR1 is MNHNS and CDR2 is SASEGT in the germline V gene. This CDR3 spans 14 amino acids. The CDR3 here is CASTREGRGTEAFF. CDR3 sequence (DNA): TGTGCCAGCACCCGCGAGGGGCGGGGCACTGAAGCTTTCTTT.

This sequence joins TRBV14 and TRBJ2-5; the match to TRBD2 covers 14 bases. With 0 bases clipped from V and 0 bases from J, the junction kept 3 bases outside the gene matches. CDR1 is SGHDN, CDR2 FVKESK, per germline. This CDR3 region has 18 residues. CDR3 nucleotides: TGTGCCAGCAGCCAAGATCGACTAGCGGGAGGGTACCAAGAGACCCAGTACTTC. This encodes CASSQDRLAGGYQETQYF.

The chain has TRBV6-1 and TRBJ2-2, with TRBD1 matching over 9 bases. Per germline, CDR1 MNHNS and CDR2 SASEGT. Unmatched junction bases numbered 4, after V lost 2 bases and J lost 6 bases. The CDR3 sequence is 15 residues long. DNA for the CDR3: TGTGCCAGCAGTGAAAGAAGACAGGGGGCCGGGGAGCTGTTTTTT. Its translation is CASSERRQGAGELFF.

This clone was observed a single time. The chain couples TRBV5-1 to TRBJ1-1; TRBD1 aligns across 10 bases. CDR3 length: 14 amino acids. The V segment lost 4 bases and the J segment 11 bases; nucleotides outside the gene matches: 11. The germline V gene has CDR1 SGHRS and CDR2 YFSETQ. The CDR3 bases are TGCGCCAGCAGCCCGACAGGGGGCGGGGAGGGGGCTTTCTTT. Translating it yields CASSPTGGGEGAFF.

The rearrangement uses TRBV11-3 and TRBJ2-5; D remains unclear. Germline loops: CDR1 SGHNT, CDR2 YENEEA. V was trimmed by 5 bases and J by 1 base, leaving 11 bases between them. The CDR3 runs 14 residues. The CDR3 DNA reads TGTGCCAGCAGCCCGCCGAGGTCCCAAGAGACCCAGTACTTC. Its protein product is CASSPPRSQETQYF.

V is TRBV5-4 and J is TRBJ2-2; 8 bases align to TRBD2. The germline V gene has CDR1 SGHNT and CDR2 YYREEE (reference sequence). V lost 1 base, J lost 6 bases, and 8 bases stayed unmatched. The CDR3 extends over 16 amino acids. The chain's CDR3 is CASSLYLSGRAGELFF. As DNA, the CDR3 is TGTGCCAGCAGCTTGTATCTCAGCGGGAGAGCCGGGGAGCTGTTTTTT.

This clone has only one observation. The CDR3 protein is CASGGMAGSALNTQYF. CDR3 nucleotide sequence: TGTGCCAGCGGTGGAATGGCGGGGTCAGCTTTAAATACGCAGTATTTT. This chain connects TRBV6-1 to TRBJ2-3; tentative D call: TRBD2 (6 bases). CDR3 length equals 16 residues. Trimming removed 8 bases at V and 7 bases at J, with 25 bases between. Germline V CDR1 and CDR2: MNHNS, SASEGT.